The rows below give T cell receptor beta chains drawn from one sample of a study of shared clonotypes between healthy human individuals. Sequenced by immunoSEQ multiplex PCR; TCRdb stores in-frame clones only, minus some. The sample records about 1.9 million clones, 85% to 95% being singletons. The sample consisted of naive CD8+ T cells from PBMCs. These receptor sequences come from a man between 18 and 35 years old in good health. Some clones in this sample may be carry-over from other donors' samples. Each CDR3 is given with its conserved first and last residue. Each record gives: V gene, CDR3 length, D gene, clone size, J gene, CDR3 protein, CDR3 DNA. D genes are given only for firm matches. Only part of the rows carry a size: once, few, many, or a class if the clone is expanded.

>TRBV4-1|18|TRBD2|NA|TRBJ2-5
CASSQDVLGSGAQETQYF
TGCGCCAGCAGCCAAGACGTCTTGGGTAGCGGGGCCCAAGAGACCCAGTACTTC
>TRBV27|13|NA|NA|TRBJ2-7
CASSLGRSYEQYF
TGTGCCAGCAGTTTAGGGCGGAGCTACGAGCAGTACTTC
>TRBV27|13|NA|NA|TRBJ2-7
CASRRDDAHEQYF
TGTGCCAGCAGGAGGGATGATGCCCACGAGCAGTACTTC
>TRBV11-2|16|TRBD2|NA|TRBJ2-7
CASSLRLAGDPYEQYF
TGTGCCAGCAGCTTAAGACTAGCGGGAGACCCTTACGAGCAGTACTTC
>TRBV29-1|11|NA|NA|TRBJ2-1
CSVVGRNEQFF
TGCAGCGTAGTCGGACGGAATGAGCAGTTCTTC
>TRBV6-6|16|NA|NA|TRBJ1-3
CASSPPGWVSGNTIYF
TGTGCCAGCAGTCCCCCGGGCTGGGTCTCTGGAAACACCATATATTTT
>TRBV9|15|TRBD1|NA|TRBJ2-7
CASSPRQGMGHEQYF
TGTGCCAGCAGCCCGAGACAGGGCATGGGCCACGAGCAGTACTTC
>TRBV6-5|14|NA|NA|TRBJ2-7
CASSGWSSSYEQYF
TGTGCCAGCAGTGGTTGGTCTAGCTCCTACGAGCAGTACTTC
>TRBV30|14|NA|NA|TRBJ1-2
CAWSTRTQGHGYTF
TGTGCCTGGAGTACCCGGACCCAGGGCCATGGCTACACCTTC
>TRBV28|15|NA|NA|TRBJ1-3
CASSLARTAGNTIYF
TGTGCCAGCAGTTTAGCCAGGACAGCTGGAAACACCATATATTTT
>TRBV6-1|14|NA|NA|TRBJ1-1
CASSVRDHNTEAFF
TGTGCCAGCAGTGTCCGGGACCACAACACTGAAGCTTTCTTT
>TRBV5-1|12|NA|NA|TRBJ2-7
CASSLSPYEQYF
TGCGCCAGCAGCTTGTCTCCCTACGAGCAGTACTTC
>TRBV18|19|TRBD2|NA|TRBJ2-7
CASSPPLLGVTGGSYEQYF
TGTGCCAGCTCACCACCGCTCTTGGGGGTCACGGGGGGCTCCTACGAGCAGTACTTC
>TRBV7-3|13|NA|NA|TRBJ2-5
CASSLNSRETQYF
TGTGCCAGCAGCTTAAATTCGAGGGAGACCCAGTACTTC
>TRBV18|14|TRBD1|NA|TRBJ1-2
CASSPPGDRDGYTF
TGTGCCAGCTCACCACCGGGGGACAGAGATGGCTACACCTTC
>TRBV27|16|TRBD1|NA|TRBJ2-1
CASSLSPGTGYNEQFF
TGTGCCAGCAGTTTATCCCCCGGGACAGGGTACAATGAGCAGTTCTTC
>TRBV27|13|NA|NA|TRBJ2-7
CASSLLGEDEQYF
TGTGCCAGCAGTTTACTAGGGGAGGACGAGCAGTACTTC
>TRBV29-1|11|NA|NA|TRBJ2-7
CSGRLAYEQYF
TGCAGCGGACGCCTAGCCTACGAGCAGTACTTC
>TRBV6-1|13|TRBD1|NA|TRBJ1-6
CATGDRGNSPLHF
TGTGCCACGGGAGACAGGGGTAATTCACCCCTCCACTTT
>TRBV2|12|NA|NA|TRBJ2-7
CASRVDFIEQYF
TGTGCCAGCAGAGTGGATTTTATTGAGCAGTACTTC
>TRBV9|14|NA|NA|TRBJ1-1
CASSVGTARPEAFF
TGTGCCAGCAGCGTAGGGACAGCCAGGCCTGAAGCTTTCTTT
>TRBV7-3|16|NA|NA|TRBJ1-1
CASSLTGTVKNTEAFF
TGTGCCAGCAGCTTAACGGGGACGGTAAAGAACACTGAAGCTTTCTTT
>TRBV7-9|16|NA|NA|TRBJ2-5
CASSLMNQGLQETQYF
TGTGCCAGCAGCTTAATGAATCAGGGGCTCCAAGAGACCCAGTACTTC
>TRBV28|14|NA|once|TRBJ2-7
CASTLRGGSYEQYF
TGTGCCAGCACCTTGAGGGGGGGTTCCTACGAGCAGTACTTC
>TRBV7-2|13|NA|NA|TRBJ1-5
CASSTKEAWPQHF
TGTGCCAGCAGCACTAAGGAAGCCTGGCCCCAGCATTTT
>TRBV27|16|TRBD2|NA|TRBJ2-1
CASTSSGSGTHNEQFF
TGTGCCAGCACCTCCTCAGGAAGCGGGACCCACAATGAGCAGTTCTTC
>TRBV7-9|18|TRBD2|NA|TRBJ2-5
CASSSTSGPPRGGETQYF
TGTGCCAGCAGCTCAACTAGCGGACCTCCGAGGGGTGGAGAGACCCAGTACTTC
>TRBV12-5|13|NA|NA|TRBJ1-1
CASGLGADGSAFF
TGTGCTAGTGGTTTGGGTGCCGACGGGAGTGCTTTCTTT
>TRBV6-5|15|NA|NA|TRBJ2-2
CASSYSIAGTGELFF
TGTGCCAGCAGTTACTCAATAGCCGGGACAGGGGAGCTGTTTTTT
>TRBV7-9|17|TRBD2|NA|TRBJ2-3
CASSFSLAGVRRDTQYF
TGTGCCAGCAGCTTCTCGCTAGCGGGAGTGAGGAGGGATACGCAGTATTTT
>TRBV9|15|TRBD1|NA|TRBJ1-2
CASSVDSGTGFGYTF
TGTGCCAGCAGCGTAGATTCCGGGACAGGGTTTGGCTACACCTTC
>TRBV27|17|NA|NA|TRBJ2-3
CASSLFMGSLSTDTQYF
TGTGCCAGCAGTTTATTTATGGGCAGCCTTAGCACAGATACGCAGTATTTT
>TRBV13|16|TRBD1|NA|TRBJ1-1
CASSLRRDRGFTEAFF
TGTGCCAGCAGCTTAAGGCGGGACAGGGGATTCACTGAAGCTTTCTTT
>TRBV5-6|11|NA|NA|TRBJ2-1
CASSQDNEQFF
TGTGCCAGCAGCCAGGACAATGAGCAGTTCTTC
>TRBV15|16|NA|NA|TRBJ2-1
CATSRAPSGAGNEQFF
TGTGCCACCAGCAGAGCTCCAAGCGGAGCCGGCAATGAGCAGTTCTTC
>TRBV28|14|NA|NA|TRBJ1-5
CASIRRVSNQPQHF
TGTGCCAGCATTCGCAGGGTTAGCAATCAGCCCCAGCATTTT
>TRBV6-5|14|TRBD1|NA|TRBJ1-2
CASSLGQGPSGYTF
TGTGCCAGCAGTTTGGGACAGGGTCCTTCTGGCTACACCTTC
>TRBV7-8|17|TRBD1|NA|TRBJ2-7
CASSLQGARMKGHEQYF
TGTGCCAGCAGCTTGCAGGGGGCGCGGATGAAAGGTCACGAGCAGTACTTC
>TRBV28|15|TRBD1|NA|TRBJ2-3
CASSNTGVRRDTQYF
TGTGCCAGCAGCAACACAGGGGTACGGAGAGATACGCAGTATTTT
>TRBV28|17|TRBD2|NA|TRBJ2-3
CASSLREGLIGTDTQYF
TGTGCCAGCAGTTTACGGGAGGGATTGATTGGGACAGATACGCAGTATTTT
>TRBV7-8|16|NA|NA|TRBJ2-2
CASSLDGSSNTGELFF
TGTGCCAGCAGCTTAGACGGCAGTTCGAACACCGGGGAGCTGTTTTTT
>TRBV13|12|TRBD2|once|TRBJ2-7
CASSLGLDEQYF
TGTGCCAGCAGCCTCGGACTAGACGAGCAGTACTTC
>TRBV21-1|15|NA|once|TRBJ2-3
CASRITSGDTDTQYF
TGTGCCAGCAGGATAACTAGCGGGGACACAGATACGCAGTATTTT
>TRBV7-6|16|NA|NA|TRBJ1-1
CASTPKSGVWNTEAFF
TGTGCCAGCACTCCTAAATCAGGGGTTTGGAACACTGAAGCTTTCTTT
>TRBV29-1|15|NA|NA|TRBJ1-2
CSVEGQGGGPYGYTF
TGCAGCGTTGAAGGGCAGGGAGGGGGGCCCTATGGCTACACCTTC
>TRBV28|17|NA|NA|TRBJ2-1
CASSFRSSSPRYNEQFF
TGTGCCAGCAGTTTTAGGTCTAGTTCTCCACGCTACAATGAGCAGTTCTTC
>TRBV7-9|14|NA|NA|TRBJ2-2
CASSFFGETGELFF
TGTGCCAGCAGCTTTTTCGGGGAGACCGGGGAGCTGTTTTTT
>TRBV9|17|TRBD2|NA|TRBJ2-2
CASSVVGTNLGTGELFF
TGTGCCAGCAGCGTAGTCGGGACTAACTTGGGCACCGGGGAGCTGTTTTTT
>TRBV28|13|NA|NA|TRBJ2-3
CASRETGTDTQYF
TGTGCCAGCAGAGAGACAGGCACAGATACGCAGTATTTT
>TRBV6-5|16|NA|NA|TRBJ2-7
CASSYSVGEQGREQYF
TGTGCCAGCAGTTACTCAGTGGGTGAACAGGGGAGGGAGCAGTACTTC
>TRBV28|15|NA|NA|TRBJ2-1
CASSFEGTYNNEQFF
TGTGCCAGCAGTTTCGAGGGGACGTACAACAATGAGCAGTTCTTC